These 14 T cell receptor beta chains originate from one sample sequenced in a study of cytomegalovirus exposure and HLA in healthy donors. This PCR relied on a set of 60 Vbeta primers and 13 Jbeta primers. Assay: immunoSEQ multiplex PCR; the TCRdb copy retains only in-frame clones and omits some. The sample has fewer than 200,000 clones; 65% to 85% are singletons. The sequenced material came from PBMCs. All receptors derive from a woman between 45 and 60 years old in good health and CMV-seropositive.

The chain couples TRBV4-2 to TRBJ2-3, with 8 bases fitting TRBD2. CDR1 and CDR2 from the germline V gene are LGHNA and YNFKEQ. With V trimmed by 1 base and J by 6 bases, 6 bases remained unmatched. The CDR3 is made up of 15 amino acids. CDR3 sequence (DNA): TGTGCCAGCAGCCAAGGGCTAGCGGGTGTGGATACGCAGTATTTT. Amino acid sequence: CASSQGLAGVDTQYF.

In nucleotides, the CDR3 is TGCGCCAGCAGTGCTATGAACACTGAAGCTTTCTTT. Translated, it gives CASSAMNTEAFF. The chain recombines TRBV5-1 with TRBJ1-1; D not certain. The CDR3 is made up of 12 amino acids. Trimming cost V 5 bases and J 0 bases, with 5 bases left between them. Germline V gene lookup returns CDR1 SGHRS and CDR2 YFSETQ.

This chain uses TRBV19 with TRBJ2-5, with TRBD2 matching over 11 bases. V lost 4 bases, J lost 5 bases, and 12 bases stayed unmatched. Germline assignment: CDR1 LNHDA and CDR2 SQIVND (reference sequence). The CDR3 has 17 residues. The CDR3 here is CASSTGLAGFTGETQYF. CDR3 coding DNA: TGTGCCAGTAGTACCGGACTAGCGGGTTTTACTGGGGAGACCCAGTACTTC.

The V and J genes are TRBV30 and TRBJ1-1, with D perhaps matching TRBD1 (5 bases). Germline lookup yields CDR1 GTSNPN and CDR2 SVGIG (reference sequence). Deletions cut 8 bases from V and 0 bases from J, with 16 bases between. The CDR3 loop spans 14 amino acids. CDR3 region: CAVQGRGMNTEAFF. CDR3 bases: TGTGCCGTGCAGGGACGGGGGATGAACACTGAAGCTTTCTTT.

The chain has TRBV27 and TRBJ2-7; 8 nucleotides align to TRBD1. Per the germline V gene, CDR1 is MNHEY and CDR2 is SMNVEV (reference sequence). CDR3 length: 15 amino acids. V trimming: 0 bases; J trimming: 3 bases; junction bases outside the gene matches: 4. CDR3 DNA sequence: TGTGCCAGCAGTTTATCAGGACAGGGCCTCTACGAGCAGTACTTC. Its translation is CASSLSGQGLYEQYF.

This chain's CDR3 is CASTRQLSNTEAFF. CDR3 DNA: TGTGCCAGCACCCGACAGCTATCTAACACTGAAGCTTTCTTT. J is TRBJ1-1 and V is TRBV7-2, with D possibly being TRBD1 (5 bases). CDR1 and CDR2 from the germline V gene are SGHTA and FQGNSA. The CDR3 is 14 residues long. V gave up 7 bases and J gave up 2 bases, with 14 bases separating them.

The V gene is TRBV18, the J gene TRBJ1-2, with 8 bases identical to TRBD1. Germline loops: CDR1 KGHSH, CDR2 LQKENI. The CDR3 has 15 residues. The V and J ends lost 6 bases and 6 bases, in that order; junction bases with no gene match: 12. This CDR3 reads CASSPTVSRGHGYTF. CDR3 sequence (DNA): TGTGCCAGCTCGCCTACCGTATCCAGGGGGCATGGCTACACCTTC.

V is TRBV28 and J is TRBJ2-1, with D maybe TRBD2 (6 bases). The CDR3 sequence is 16 residues long. Germline V gene data show CDR1 as MDHEN and CDR2 as SYDVKM. V was trimmed by 4 bases and J by 0 bases, leaving 13 bases between them. The CDR3 is CASSSGTASSYNEQFF. CDR3 bases: TGTGCCAGCAGTTCCGGGACTGCGAGCTCCTACAATGAGCAGTTCTTC.

V gene TRBV4-1 combines with J gene TRBJ2-1; 8 bases fit TRBD1. Germline-derived CDR1 and CDR2 are MGHRA and YSYEKL. The V gene end was trimmed by 1 base and the J gene end by 7 bases; junction bases not matched to a gene: 6. CDR3 length: 15 residues. DNA of the CDR3: TGCGCCAGCAGCCAAGGCGGACAGGGCGGGAATGAGCAGTTCTTC. Residues: CASSQGGQGGNEQFF.

The chain uses TRBV10-3 and TRBJ2-7, with 16 bases fitting TRBD2. The CDR3 has 16 residues. V shed 6 bases and J 6 bases; nucleotides not matched to a gene: 8. The germline V gene has CDR1 ENHRY and CDR2 SYGVKD. The CDR3 DNA sequence: TGTGCCATCAGGTCGGGACTAGCGGGAGGGCAGGGCGAGCAGTACTTC. This gives the protein CAIRSGLAGGQGEQYF.

J is TRBJ1-1 and V is TRBV6-1, with a tentative D call TRBD1 (5 bases). This CDR3 is built from 13 residues. Germline CDR1 MNHNS, CDR2 SASEGT. V shed 3 bases and J shed 8 bases, with 13 bases lying between them. This CDR3 is CASSDYRLTEAFF. CDR3 nucleotides: TGTGCCAGCAGTGATTACAGGTTAACCGAAGCTTTCTTT.

There are a few counts of this clone. The rearrangement joins TRBV5-4 to TRBJ2-1, with 9 bases fitting TRBD1. V dropped 7 bases and J dropped 8; count of bases not matched to a gene: 4. Germline V gene sequence: CDR1 SGHNT, CDR2 YYREEE (reference sequence). The CDR3 contains 12 residues. The CDR3 coding sequence is TGTGCCAGCGGGACAGGGCCCTATGAGCAGTTCTTC. It translates to CASGTGPYEQFF.

The V gene is TRBV5-8, the J gene TRBJ1-5; 8 positions match TRBD1. CDR1 and CDR2 (germline): SGHTS, YDEGEE. V dropped 1 base and J dropped 2; count of bases not matched to a gene: 2. CDR3 size: 15 residues. As DNA, the CDR3 is TGTGCCAGCAGCTTGCAGACAGGGGGCAATCAGCCCCAGCATTTT. This codes for CASSLQTGGNQPQHF.

The chain recombines TRBV10-3 with TRBJ2-2, with TRBD1 matching over 7 bases. CDR3 length: 15 amino acids. CDR1 is ENHRY, CDR2 SYGVKD, per germline. The trim removed 10 bases at V and 2 bases at J, leaving 10 bases unmatched. The CDR3 DNA follows: TGTGCCACCGTTAAAGGACAGGATAACACCGGGGAGCTGTTTTTT. This sequence encodes CATVKGQDNTGELFF.